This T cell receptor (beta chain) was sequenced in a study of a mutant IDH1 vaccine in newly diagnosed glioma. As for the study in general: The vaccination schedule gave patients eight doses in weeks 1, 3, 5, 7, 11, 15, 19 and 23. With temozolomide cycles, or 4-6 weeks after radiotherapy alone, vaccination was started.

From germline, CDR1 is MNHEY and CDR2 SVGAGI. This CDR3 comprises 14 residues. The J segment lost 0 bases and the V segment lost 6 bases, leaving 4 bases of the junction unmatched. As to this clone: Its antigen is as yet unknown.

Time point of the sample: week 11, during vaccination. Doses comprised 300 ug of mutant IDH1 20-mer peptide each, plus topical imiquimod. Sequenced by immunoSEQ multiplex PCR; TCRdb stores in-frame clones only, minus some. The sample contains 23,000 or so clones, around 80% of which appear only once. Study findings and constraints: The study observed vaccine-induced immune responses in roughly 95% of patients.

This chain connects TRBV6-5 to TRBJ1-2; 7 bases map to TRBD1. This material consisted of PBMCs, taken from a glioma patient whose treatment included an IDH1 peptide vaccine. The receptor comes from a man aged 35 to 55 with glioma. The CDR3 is CASRTGKANYGYTF. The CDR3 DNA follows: TGTGCCAGCAGGACAGGGAAGGCTAACTATGGCTACACCTTC.